Listed here are 32 T cell receptor beta chains from one sample, sequenced in a study of blood T cell repertoires in COVID-19. Sequencing was performed with immunoSEQ multiplex PCR; in TCRdb, only in-frame clones are kept and a portion is missing. The repertoire holds 100,000 to 150,000 clones, with roughly 84% as singletons. The sample comprised peripheral blood. The receptors here all came from a woman older than 75 with acute or convalescent COVID-19.

The V call is TRBV6-2 or TRBV6-3, the J call TRBJ2-7; maybe TRBD1 (5 bases). The germline V and J ends were trimmed by 0 bases and 5 bases, with 11 bases remaining between them. CDR3 length: 14 residues. Germline CDR1 and CDR2: MNHEY and SVGEGT. The CDR3 loop is CASSYSKGWDEQYF. The CDR3, as DNA: TGTGCCAGCAGTTACTCGAAGGGGTGGGACGAGCAGTACTTC.

This clone was seen only once. V and J are TRBV25-1 and TRBJ1-1; 10 bases line up with TRBD1. Germline assignment: CDR1 MGHDK and CDR2 SYGVNS. The V segment lost 6 bases and the J segment 5 bases; nucleotides outside the gene matches: 15. The length of the CDR3 is 17 residues. The CDR3 sequence: CASSARQGQGKGTEAFF. CDR3 in DNA: TGTGCCAGCAGCGCGAGACAGGGACAGGGGAAGGGTACTGAAGCTTTCTTT.

The rearrangement uses TRBV12-3 or TRBV12-4 and TRBJ1-2; unclear D gene. The CDR3 totals 12 residues. Trimming left V 5 bases short and J 6 bases short, with 10 bases between. In DNA, the CDR3 is TGTGCCAGCAGTCCACGCGGGGATGGCTACACCTTC. Translated, it gives CASSPRGDGYTF.

This chain uses TRBV5-4 with TRBJ2-7; maybe TRBD1 (6 bases). The germline V and J ends were trimmed by 4 bases and 2 bases, with 13 bases remaining between them. The CDR3 spans 14 residues. CDR1 and CDR2 (germline): SGHNT, YYREEE (reference sequence). CDR3 sequence reads: CASSATGSPYEQYF. CDR3 nucleotides: TGTGCCAGCAGCGCCACAGGGAGCCCCTACGAGCAGTACTTC.

This rearrangement joins TRBV29-1 to TRBJ2-3; 15 bases are a match to TRBD2. The length of the CDR3 is 16 residues. V was pared by 4 bases and J by 4 bases, with 6 bases of the junction left unmatched. Germline CDR1 SQVTM, CDR2 ANQGSEA. The CDR3, as DNA: TGCAGCGTTGGACACGGGACTAGCGGGAGGCCAGATACGCAGTATTTT. This encodes CSVGHGTSGRPDTQYF.

This clone appeared once. At one boundary the junction diverges from the germline segment, which might be a read error. As DNA, the CDR3 is TGTGCCGCCAGCAGAGAGGCTAGCGGGGTCGGGACCCAGTACTTC. Its protein is CAASREASGVGTQYF. This sequence joins TRBV15 and TRBJ2-5; 9 nucleotides align to TRBD2. The CDR3 contains 15 residues. Germline-derived CDR1 and CDR2 are LNHNV and YYDKDF (reference sequence).

This CDR3 is CASSGTGHGYTF. In nucleotides, the CDR3 is TGTGCCAGCAGCGGGACAGGGCATGGCTACACCTTC. The chain has TRBV12-3 or TRBV12-4 and TRBJ1-2, with 9 nucleotides matching TRBD1. The CDR3 covers 12 residues. V gave up 6 bases and J gave up 6 bases; unmatched junction bases: 2.

This sequence joins TRBV21-1 and TRBJ1-3; the table's D call, TRBD1, has no DNA check behind it. TRBV21-1 is a recognized pseudogene. The CDR3 extends over 17 amino acids. CDR3 region: CASSKGAGSFSGNTIYF. The CDR3 DNA reads TGTGCCAGCAGCAAAGGGGCAGGATCTTTCTCTGGAAACACCATATATTTT.

This clone was seen a single time. Written as DNA, the CDR3 is TGTGCCATCAGTCCTGTCGACAGGGGGTCGGGCACCGGGGAGCTGTTTTTT. Its protein is CAISPVDRGSGTGELFF. The chain uses TRBV10-3 and TRBJ2-2; 9 nucleotides align to TRBD1. The CDR3 sequence is 17 residues long. In germline, CDR1 is ENHRY, CDR2 SYGVKD. V shed 5 bases, J shed 4 bases, and the junction held 11 bases outside the gene matches.

This clone was counted between two and nine times. The gene calls are TRBV28 and TRBJ1-2; D may be TRBD1 (6 bases). CDR1 is MDHEN, CDR2 SYDVKM, per germline. The CDR3 totals 14 residues. V lost 3 bases to trimming and J lost 6 bases, with 14 bases between them. CDR3 region: CASSLWQGRDGYTF. CDR3 DNA sequence: TGTGCCAGCAGTTTGTGGCAGGGGAGGGATGGCTACACCTTC.

This clone occurred once. The V call is TRBV5-1, the J call TRBJ2-2; perhaps TRBD2 as D (6 bases). The CDR3 length is 15 residues. V was shortened by 0 bases and J by 0 bases, with 6 bases between the two germline ends. Germline V lookup: CDR1 SGHRS, CDR2 YFSETQ. CDR3 in DNA: TGCGCCAGCAGCTTGGGACTAGCGAACACCGGGGAGCTGTTTTTT. It codes for CASSLGLANTGELFF.

The chain links TRBV5-1 to TRBJ2-1; tentative D call: TRBD2 (7 bases). This CDR3 is built from 14 residues. Trimming pared 9 bases from V and 9 bases from J, leaving 22 bases between. Looked up from germline, CDR1 is SGHRS and CDR2 is YFSETQ. CDR3 nucleotides: TGCGCCACCCGAGTGGGGGGCGGGGAGGGTGAGCAGTTCTTC. Protein sequence: CATRVGGGEGEQFF.

The chain uses TRBV7-2 and TRBJ1-4; D is possibly TRBD1 (6 bases). Germline CDR1 SGHTA, CDR2 FQGNSA. The CDR3 covers 17 residues. Trimming removed 1 base at V and 3 bases at J, with 15 bases between. DNA of the CDR3: TGTGCCAGCAGCTTAGGTGGCAGGGGTAGGGCTAATGAAAAACTGTTTTTT. Encoded protein: CASSLGGRGRANEKLFF.

The V call is TRBV5-4, the J call TRBJ2-2; 9 bases fit TRBD1. The CDR3 is 16 amino acids. V was pared by 7 bases and J by 4 bases, with 11 bases of the junction left unmatched. Germline loops: CDR1 SGHNT, CDR2 YYREEE (reference sequence). The CDR3 protein is CASGSRQGEFTGELFF. CDR3 nucleotides: TGTGCCAGCGGATCAAGACAGGGGGAATTCACCGGGGAGCTGTTTTTT.

The chain employs TRBV5-1 and TRBJ1-4; 9 bases align to TRBD1. The CDR3 contains 15 residues. In germline, CDR1 is SGHRS, CDR2 YFSETQ. V lost 4 bases, J lost 8 bases, and 9 bases stayed unmatched. CDR3 DNA: TGCGCCAGCAGCACCGGACAGGGGCTGGGGGAAAAACTGTTTTTT. Residues: CASSTGQGLGEKLFF.

This CDR3 reads CASSLSTGGNEKLFF. The CDR3 coding sequence is TGTGCCAGCAGCTTAAGTACAGGGGGGAATGAAAAACTGTTTTTT. This chain uses TRBV5-6 with TRBJ1-4; TRBD1 matches at 8 bases. J gave up 5 bases and V 2 bases, and 5 bases lay outside the gene matches. This CDR3 is 15 amino acids long. CDR1 is SGHDT and CDR2 is YYEEEE in the germline V gene.

The chain recombines TRBV10-3 with TRBJ2-2; 10 bases align to TRBD1. The length of the CDR3 is 15 residues. V lost 5 bases to trimming and J lost 4 bases; unmatched junction nucleotides: 4. CDR1 and CDR2 (germline): ENHRY, SYGVKD. The CDR3 spells CAISRQGAGTGELFF. DNA for the CDR3: TGTGCCATCAGTCGACAGGGGGCGGGCACCGGGGAGCTGTTTTTT.

V usage is TRBV5-1 and J usage is TRBJ2-2, with 11 bases lining up with TRBD2. The CDR3 is 20 amino acids. CDR1 is SGHRS and CDR2 is YFSETQ in the germline V gene. Germline trimming cut 4 bases from V and 1 base from J; bases unmatched to any gene: 15. CDR3 region: CASSRLTSSGRNLNTGELFF. The CDR3 bases are TGCGCCAGCAGCCGCCTGACGTCTAGCGGGAGGAATTTGAACACCGGGGAGCTGTTTTTT.

The chain combines TRBV5-1 with TRBJ2-3, with D possibly TRBD1 on 6 matching bases. Looked up from germline, CDR1 is SGHRS and CDR2 is YFSETQ. CDR3 length: 15 amino acids. Trimming cost V 1 base and J 3 bases, with 12 bases left between them. The CDR3 protein is CASSLQQGATDTQYF. The CDR3 coding sequence is TGCGCCAGCAGCTTGCAACAGGGAGCGACAGATACGCAGTATTTT.

J is TRBJ2-1 and V is TRBV3-1 (or the pseudogene TRBV3-2); the match to TRBD2 covers 10 bases. J lost 8 bases, V lost 4 bases, and 11 bases had no gene match. The CDR3 loop spans 16 amino acids. Germline-derived CDR1 and CDR2 are LGHDT and YNNKEL (reference sequence). The CDR3 DNA sequence: TGTGCCAGCAGCCTTCGATCCCGGACTAGCGGTGATGAGCAGTTCTTC. Protein: CASSLRSRTSGDEQFF.

The chain carries TRBV3-1 (or the pseudogene TRBV3-2) and TRBJ1-2; no clear D gene. CDR1 LGHDT and CDR2 YNNKEL come from the germline V gene (reference sequence). V lost 1 base, J lost 8 bases, and 5 bases lay in between. The CDR3 is 11 residues long. The CDR3 protein is CASSQGRGYTF. CDR3 coding DNA: TGTGCCAGCAGCCAAGGCCGGGGCTACACCTTC.

In its sample, this clone was seen once. The V call is TRBV5-4, the J call TRBJ1-2; 9 bases are shared with TRBD1. The junction had 8 bases not matched to a gene; V was cut back by 4 bases and J by 7 bases. CDR1 is SGHNT, CDR2 YYREEE, per germline (reference sequence). This CDR3 spans 14 amino acids. The DNA of the CDR3 is TGTGCCAGCAGCCCACAGGGGGCCAGGGGTGGCTACACCTTC. It translates to CASSPQGARGGYTF.

The chain recombines TRBV15 with TRBJ1-5; D not certain. Germline V gene data show CDR1 as LNHNV and CDR2 as YYDKDF (reference sequence). The CDR3 length is 15 residues. The ends were cut back, 5 bases at V and 6 bases at J, with 17 bases in the middle. In DNA, the CDR3 is TGTGCCACCAGCGGCGACAACCATCGAAGTCAGCCCCAGCATTTT. Translating gives CATSGDNHRSQPQHF.

The CDR3 protein is CASSRPGQVWQPQHF. The CDR3 DNA reads TGTGCCAGTAGTAGACCGGGACAGGTGTGGCAGCCCCAGCATTTT. The chain recombines TRBV19 with TRBJ1-5; TRBD1 aligns across 8 bases. The V and J ends lost 4 bases and 7 bases, in that order; junction bases with no gene match: 9. The CDR3 covers 15 residues. Germline CDR1 and CDR2: LNHDA and SQIVND (reference sequence).

This clone has just a few counts. Mismatch with germline at one junction end may stem from a read error. The rearrangement links TRBV7-7 to TRBJ2-5; TRBD1 agrees at 9 bases. The CDR3 length is 15 residues. Germline-derived CDR1 and CDR2 are SSHAT and FNYEAQ (reference sequence). CDR3 in DNA: TGTGCTAGCAGCTTATTCGGGACAGGGAGAGAGACCCAGTACTTC. As protein: CASSLFGTGRETQYF.

The J gene is TRBJ1-3, the V gene TRBV7-9; D is unclear. Germline V gene data show CDR1 as SEHNR and CDR2 as FQNEAQ (reference sequence). The CDR3 contains 16 residues. The germline V and J ends were trimmed by 3 bases and 0 bases, with 12 bases remaining between them. This CDR3 reads CASSFPAEFSGNTIYF. The CDR3 bases are TGTGCCAGCAGCTTCCCGGCGGAGTTCTCTGGAAACACCATATATTTT. Full variable domain (remainder filled in from reference TRBV7-9 and TRBJ1-3): DTGVSQNPRHKITKRGQNVTFRCDPISEHNRLYWYRQTLGQGPEFLTYFQNEAQLEKSRLLSDRFSAERPKGSFSTLEIQRTEQGDSAMYLCASSFPAEFSGNTIYFGEGSWLTVV.

The chain carries TRBV7-9 and TRBJ2-7, with unresolved D. Germline V gene lookup returns CDR1 SEHNR and CDR2 FQNEAQ (reference sequence). Between the trimmed V and J ends, which lost 0 bases and 7 bases, there was a span of 4 bases. CDR3 size: 11 residues. The CDR3 reads CASSLAREQYF. For the CDR3, the DNA is TGTGCCAGCAGCTTAGCGAGAGAGCAGTACTTC.

The CDR3 loop reads CASSLIVGLAGRETQYF. CDR3 bases: TGTGCCAGCAGCTTAATCGTGGGGTTAGCGGGAAGAGAGACCCAGTACTTC. The V and J genes are TRBV7-8 and TRBJ2-5, with 8 bases aligning to TRBD2. Germline loops: CDR1 SGHVS, CDR2 FQNEAQ. CDR3 length: 17 amino acids. V shed 2 bases, J shed 4 bases, and the junction held 12 bases outside the gene matches.

The sample holds one count of this clone. The gene calls are TRBV5-4 and TRBJ2-3; 8 bases agree with TRBD2. Trimming removed 5 bases from V and 0 bases from J; junction bases left unmatched: 11. The CDR3 totals 17 residues. Germline V gene data show CDR1 as SGHNT and CDR2 as YYREEE (reference sequence). CDR3 nucleotide sequence: TGTGCCAGCAGATGGGGCGGCGGCGGGGGGAGCACAGATACGCAGTATTTT. It yields the protein CASRWGGGGGSTDTQYF.

This clone has only a few counts. The J gene is TRBJ1-1, the V gene TRBV2; 9 bases align to TRBD1. Germline-derived CDR1 and CDR2 are SNHLY and FYNNEI. J was trimmed by 2 bases and V by 6 bases; bases with no gene match: 10. The CDR3 sequence is 16 residues long. CDR3 region: CASRPWPGQGNTEAFF. The DNA of the CDR3 is TGTGCCAGCAGACCCTGGCCGGGACAGGGAAACACTGAAGCTTTCTTT.

The chain combines TRBV7-7 with TRBJ1-2; D is ambiguous. This CDR3 spans 16 amino acids. The germline CDR1 and CDR2 sequences are SSHAT and FNYEAQ (reference sequence). V lost 2 bases, J lost 0 bases, and 13 bases lay in between. The CDR3 nucleotides read TGTGCCAGCAGCTTATATAGGGAGAGAGCTAACTATGGCTACACCTTC. Translating it yields CASSLYRERANYGYTF.

The chain links TRBV7-2 to TRBJ2-4, with TRBD2 matching over 15 bases. CDR1 is SGHTA and CDR2 is FQGNSA in the germline V gene. J gave up 7 bases and V 4 bases, and 11 bases lay outside the gene matches. This CDR3 is built from 18 residues. The CDR3 loop reads CASSYGTSGRRVGNIQYF. The CDR3 DNA is TGTGCCAGCAGCTACGGGACTAGCGGGAGGAGAGTGGGTAACATTCAGTACTTC.